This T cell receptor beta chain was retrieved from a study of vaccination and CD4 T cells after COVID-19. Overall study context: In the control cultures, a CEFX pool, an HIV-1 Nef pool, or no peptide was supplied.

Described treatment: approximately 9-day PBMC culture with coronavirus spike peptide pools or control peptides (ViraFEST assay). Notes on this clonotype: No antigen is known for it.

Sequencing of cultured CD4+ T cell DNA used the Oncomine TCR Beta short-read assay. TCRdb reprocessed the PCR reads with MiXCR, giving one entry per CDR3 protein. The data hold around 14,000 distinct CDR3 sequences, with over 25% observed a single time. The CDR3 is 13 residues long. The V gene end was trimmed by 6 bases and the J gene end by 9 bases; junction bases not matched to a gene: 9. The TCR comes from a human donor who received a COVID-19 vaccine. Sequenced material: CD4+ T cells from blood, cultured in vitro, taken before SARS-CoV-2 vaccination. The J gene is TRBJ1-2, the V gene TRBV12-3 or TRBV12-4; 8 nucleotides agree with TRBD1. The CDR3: CASSTGGYASYTF. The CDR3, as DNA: TGTGCCAGCAGCACAGGGGGATATGCGAGCTACACCTTC.